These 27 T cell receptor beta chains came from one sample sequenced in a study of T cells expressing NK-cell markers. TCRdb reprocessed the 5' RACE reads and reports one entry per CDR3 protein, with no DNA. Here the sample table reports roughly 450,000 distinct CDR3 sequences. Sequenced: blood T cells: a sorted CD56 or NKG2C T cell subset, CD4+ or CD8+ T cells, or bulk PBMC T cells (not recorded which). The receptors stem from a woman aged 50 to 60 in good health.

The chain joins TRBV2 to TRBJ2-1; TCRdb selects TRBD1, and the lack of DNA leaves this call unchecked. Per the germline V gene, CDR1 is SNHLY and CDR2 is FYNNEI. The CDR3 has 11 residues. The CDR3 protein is CASSGGLEQFF.

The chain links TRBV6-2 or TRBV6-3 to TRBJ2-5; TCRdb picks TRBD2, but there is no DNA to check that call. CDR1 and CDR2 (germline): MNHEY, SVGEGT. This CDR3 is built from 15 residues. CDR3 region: CASLSAGLGEETQYF.

Here the CDR3 reads CASSERDGTYNEQFF. This chain uses TRBV6-5 with TRBJ2-1; TCRdb names TRBD1, which stays unverified in the absence of DNA. Germline CDR1 MNHEY, CDR2 SVGAGI. The CDR3 is made up of 15 amino acids.

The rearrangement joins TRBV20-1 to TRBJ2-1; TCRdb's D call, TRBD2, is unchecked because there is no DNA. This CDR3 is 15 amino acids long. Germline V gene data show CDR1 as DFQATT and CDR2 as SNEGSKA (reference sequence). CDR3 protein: CSARDGTTPRNEQFF.

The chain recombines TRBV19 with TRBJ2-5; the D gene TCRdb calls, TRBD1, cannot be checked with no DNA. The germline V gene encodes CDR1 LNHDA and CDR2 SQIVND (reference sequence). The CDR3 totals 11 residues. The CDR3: CASLAGETQYF.

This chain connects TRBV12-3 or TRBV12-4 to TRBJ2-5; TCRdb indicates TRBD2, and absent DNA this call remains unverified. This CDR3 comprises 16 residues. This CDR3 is CASTTGLAGPSGTQYF.

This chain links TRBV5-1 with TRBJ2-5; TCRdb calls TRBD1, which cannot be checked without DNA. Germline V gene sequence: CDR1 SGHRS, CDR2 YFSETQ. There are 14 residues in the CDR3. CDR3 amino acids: CASSWGTVQETQYF.

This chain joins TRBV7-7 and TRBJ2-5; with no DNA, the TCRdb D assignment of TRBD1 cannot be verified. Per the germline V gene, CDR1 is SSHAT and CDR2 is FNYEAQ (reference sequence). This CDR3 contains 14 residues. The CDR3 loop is CASSLYPGTETQYF.

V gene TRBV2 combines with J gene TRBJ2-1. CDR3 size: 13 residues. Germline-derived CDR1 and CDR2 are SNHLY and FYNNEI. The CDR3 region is CARRELSYNEQFF.

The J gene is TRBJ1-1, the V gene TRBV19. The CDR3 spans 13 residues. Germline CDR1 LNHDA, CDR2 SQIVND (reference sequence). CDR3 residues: CASSSTSNTEAFF.

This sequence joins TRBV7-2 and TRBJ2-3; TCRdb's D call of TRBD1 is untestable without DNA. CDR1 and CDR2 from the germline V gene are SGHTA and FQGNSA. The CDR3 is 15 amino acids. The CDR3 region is CASSGGQGPWDTQYF.

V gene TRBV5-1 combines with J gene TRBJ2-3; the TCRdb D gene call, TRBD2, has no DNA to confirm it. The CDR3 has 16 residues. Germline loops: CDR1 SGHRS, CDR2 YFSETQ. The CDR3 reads CASSLEGTSRTDTQYF.

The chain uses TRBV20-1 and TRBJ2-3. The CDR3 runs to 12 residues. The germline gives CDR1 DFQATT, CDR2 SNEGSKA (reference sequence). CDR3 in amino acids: CSASLTGSTQYF.

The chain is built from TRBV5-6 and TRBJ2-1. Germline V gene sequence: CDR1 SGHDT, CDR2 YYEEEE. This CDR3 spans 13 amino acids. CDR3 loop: CASRSVATSEQFF.

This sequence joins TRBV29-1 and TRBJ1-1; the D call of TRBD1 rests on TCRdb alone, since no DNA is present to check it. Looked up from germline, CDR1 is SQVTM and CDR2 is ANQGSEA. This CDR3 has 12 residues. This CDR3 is CSVRQALSEAFF.

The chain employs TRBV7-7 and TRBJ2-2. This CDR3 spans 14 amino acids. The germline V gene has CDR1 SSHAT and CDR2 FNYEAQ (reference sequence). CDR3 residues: CASSLGYDTGELFF.

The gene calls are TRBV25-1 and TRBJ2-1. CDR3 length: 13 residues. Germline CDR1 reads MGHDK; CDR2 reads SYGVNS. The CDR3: CASSRMFSNEQFF.

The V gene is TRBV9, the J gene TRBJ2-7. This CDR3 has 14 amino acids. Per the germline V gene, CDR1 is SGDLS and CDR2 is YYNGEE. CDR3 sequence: CASSVDPKVDEQYF.

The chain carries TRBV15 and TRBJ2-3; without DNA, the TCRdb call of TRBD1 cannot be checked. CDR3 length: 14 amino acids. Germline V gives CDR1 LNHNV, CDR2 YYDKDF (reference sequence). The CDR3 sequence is CATSRGDDTDTQYF.

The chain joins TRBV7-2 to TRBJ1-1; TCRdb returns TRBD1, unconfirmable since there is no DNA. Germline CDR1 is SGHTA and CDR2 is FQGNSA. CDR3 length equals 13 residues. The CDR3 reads CASSFDRDTEAFF.

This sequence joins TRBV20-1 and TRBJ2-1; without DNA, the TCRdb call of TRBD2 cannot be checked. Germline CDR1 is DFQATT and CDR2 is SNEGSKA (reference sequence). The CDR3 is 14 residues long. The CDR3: CSASGTLNYNEQFF.

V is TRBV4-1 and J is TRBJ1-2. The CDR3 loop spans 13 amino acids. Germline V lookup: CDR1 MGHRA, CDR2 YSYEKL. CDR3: CASSQEVLAGYTF.

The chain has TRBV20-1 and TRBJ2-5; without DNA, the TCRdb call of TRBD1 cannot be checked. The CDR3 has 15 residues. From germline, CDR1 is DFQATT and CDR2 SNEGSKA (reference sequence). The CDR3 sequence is CSARGDRVYQETQYF.

Here the CDR3 reads CATSDWRLAGDEQFF. The genes are TRBV24-1 and TRBJ2-1; TCRdb selects TRBD2, and the lack of DNA leaves this call unchecked. The CDR3 is made up of 15 amino acids. Per germline, CDR1 KGHDR and CDR2 SFDVKD.

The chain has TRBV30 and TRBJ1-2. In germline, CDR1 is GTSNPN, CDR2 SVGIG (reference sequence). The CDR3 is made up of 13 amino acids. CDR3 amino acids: CAWSVDVTGGYTF.

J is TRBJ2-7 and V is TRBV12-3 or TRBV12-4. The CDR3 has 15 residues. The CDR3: CASSLFQAYSYEQYF.

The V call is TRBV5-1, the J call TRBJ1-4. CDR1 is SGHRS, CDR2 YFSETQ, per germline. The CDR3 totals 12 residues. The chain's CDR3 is CASSTEAGRLFF.